These 28 T cell receptor beta chains were all obtained from the same sample, sequenced in a study of T cell changes during pregnancy in multiple sclerosis. Produced via immunoSEQ multiplex PCR; TCRdb's table is partial and in-frame only. The sample includes 45,000 to 60,000 clones, roughly 90% of them seen just once. Specimen: CD8+ T cells from peripheral blood mononuclear cells, collected before pregnancy. These receptors all stem from a female donor with multiple sclerosis, enrolled in a pregnancy study.

This clone was seen a few times. CDR3 DNA: TGTGCCATCTTGTCACAGGGGGCTGAAGCTTTCTTT. It yields the protein CAILSQGAEAFF. The rearrangement uses TRBV10-3 and TRBJ1-1, with 8 bases matching TRBD1. Germline trimming cut 8 bases from V and 6 bases from J; bases unmatched to any gene: 5. CDR3 length: 12 residues. In germline, CDR1 is ENHRY, CDR2 SYGVKD.

V is TRBV19 and J is TRBJ1-5, with 7 bases fitting TRBD1. The V segment lost 8 bases and the J segment 3 bases; nucleotides outside the gene matches: 7. This CDR3 has 14 residues. Germline CDR1 is LNHDA and CDR2 is SQIVND (reference sequence). The CDR3 DNA is TGTGCCAGTTCCCCGGGACAGATCAATCAGCCCCAGCATTTT. Its translation: CASSPGQINQPQHF.

This clone occurred once. The V and J genes are TRBV7-6 and TRBJ2-1; D gene ambiguous. V gave up 5 bases and J gave up 0 bases, with 11 bases separating them. Germline loops: CDR1 SGHVS, CDR2 FNYEAQ. The CDR3 totals 15 residues. This CDR3 is CASSPGGPSYNEQFF. CDR3 in DNA: TGTGCCAGCAGCCCCGGTGGGCCCTCCTACAATGAGCAGTTCTTC.

The CDR3 is CASKGSGGPEYEQYF. For the CDR3, the DNA is TGTGCCAGTAAAGGTAGCGGGGGGCCTGAGTACGAGCAGTACTTC. This sequence joins TRBV19 and TRBJ2-7; 10 nucleotides agree with TRBD2. This CDR3 contains 15 residues. Germline V CDR1 and CDR2: LNHDA, SQIVND (reference sequence). The V gene end was trimmed by 7 bases and the J gene end by 4 bases; junction bases not matched to a gene: 10.

The V and J genes are TRBV15 and TRBJ2-7; D possibly corresponds to TRBD1 (5 bases). The CDR3 is 15 amino acids. Per germline, CDR1 LNHNV and CDR2 YYDKDF (reference sequence). V gave up 3 bases and J gave up 2 bases, with 14 bases separating them. The CDR3, as DNA: TGTGCCACCAGCAGGCAGGGCGAGAGCACCTACGAGCAGTACTTC. Amino acids: CATSRQGESTYEQYF.

The chain has TRBV7-9 and TRBJ1-5, with 10 bases lining up with TRBD1. The CDR3 runs 17 residues. The germline gives CDR1 SEHNR, CDR2 FQNEAQ (reference sequence). The V gene end was trimmed by 5 bases and the J gene end by 6 bases; junction bases not matched to a gene: 13. The CDR3 DNA follows: TGTGCCAGCAGCCACTACCGGGACAGGGGTATTGGTCAGCCCCAGCATTTT. It translates to CASSHYRDRGIGQPQHF. Using reference TRBV7-9 and TRBJ1-5 for the parts outside the CDR3, the full variable domain is DTGVSQNPRHKITKRGQNVTFRCDPISEHNRLYWYRQTLGQGPEFLTYFQNEAQLEKSRLLSDRFSAERPKGSFSTLEIQRTEQGDSAMYLCASSHYRDRGIGQPQHFGDGTRLSIL.

This clone was picked up a small number of times. The chain joins TRBV6-1 to TRBJ1-3; the D is unclear. Germline-derived CDR1 and CDR2 are MNHNS and SASEGT. V was pared by 2 bases and J by 8 bases, with 13 bases between. The CDR3 is 14 amino acids. CDR3 in amino acids: CASSELYDLYTIYF. CDR3 nucleotide sequence: TGTGCCAGCAGTGAATTGTATGATCTATACACCATATATTTT.

This rearrangement joins TRBV5-8 to TRBJ1-1; 8 nucleotides line up with TRBD1. Germline CDR1 is SGHTS and CDR2 is YDEGEE. J lost 5 bases, V lost 4 bases, and 16 bases had no gene match. CDR3 length: 17 residues. The CDR3 spells CASSLPRGHLEFTEAFF. CDR3 DNA sequence: TGTGCCAGCAGCCTACCCAGGGGGCACTTGGAGTTTACTGAAGCTTTCTTT.

The rearrangement links TRBV29-1 to TRBJ1-5; D may be TRBD1 (5 bases). The germline V gene encodes CDR1 SQVTM and CDR2 ANQGSEA. V shed 6 bases and J shed 7 bases, with 16 bases lying between them. CDR3 size: 13 residues. CDR3 bases: TGCAGCGTGTACCTCAGGGAGGGCCAGCCCCAGCATTTT. Residues: CSVYLREGQPQHF.

This sequence joins TRBV10-1 and TRBJ1-2, with D unresolved. V was clipped by 1 base and J by 0 bases, with 15 bases between them. Germline CDR1 WNHNN, CDR2 SYGVQD (reference sequence). The CDR3 covers 17 residues. This CDR3 is CASSEFILDNANYGYTF. The CDR3 DNA is TGCGCCAGCAGTGAGTTTATATTAGACAACGCTAACTATGGCTACACCTTC.

V is TRBV27 and J is TRBJ1-2; D is unclear. V was trimmed by 7 bases and J by 8 bases, leaving 17 bases between them. CDR3 length: 13 residues. The germline V gene encodes CDR1 MNHEY and CDR2 SMNVEV (reference sequence). The CDR3 sequence: CASTYAGSEGYTF. CDR3 DNA: TGTGCCAGCACTTATGCGGGGTCGGAAGGCTACACCTTC.

This clone was detected ten times or more. V and J are TRBV6-4 and TRBJ2-2; 11 nucleotides match TRBD1. The CDR3 runs 15 residues. CDR1 and CDR2 from the germline V gene are MRHNA and SNTAGT. The V segment lost 2 bases and the J segment 4 bases; nucleotides outside the gene matches: 0. The CDR3 spells CASSDGTGGTGELFF. As DNA, the CDR3 is TGTGCCAGCAGTGACGGGACAGGGGGCACCGGGGAGCTGTTTTTT.

The chain links TRBV4-2 to TRBJ2-7; 9 nucleotides agree with TRBD1. CDR1 LGHNA and CDR2 YNFKEQ come from the germline V gene. With 5 bases clipped from V and 1 base from J, the junction kept 6 bases outside the gene matches. The CDR3 has 15 residues. CDR3 in DNA: TGTGCCAGCAGCGCCCAGACAGGGGGATCCTACGAGCAGTACTTC. It yields the protein CASSAQTGGSYEQYF.

The genes are TRBV5-4 and TRBJ1-2, with D tentatively TRBD1 (5 bases). CDR3 length: 12 amino acids. Germline-derived CDR1 and CDR2 are SGHNT and YYREEE (reference sequence). V was shortened by 3 bases and J by 6 bases, with 9 bases between the two germline ends. CDR3 in DNA: TGTGCCAGCAGCTACGGGGGGGATGGCTACACCTTC. As protein: CASSYGGDGYTF. Looking up the rest from reference TRBV5-4 and TRBJ1-2 gives the full variable domain: ETGVTQSPTHLIKTRGQQVTLRCSSQSGHNTVSWYQQALGQGPQFIFQYYREEENGRGNFPPRFSGLQFPNYSSELNVNALELDDSALYLCASSYGGDGYTFGSGTRLTVV.

The chain carries TRBV9 and TRBJ1-1; D gene ambiguous. Germline V gene lookup returns CDR1 SGDLS and CDR2 YYNGEE. Trimming stripped 4 bases from V and 3 bases from J, with 10 bases between. The CDR3 covers 13 residues. The CDR3 DNA reads TGTGCCAGCAGCCCCCCAGGCTACACTGAAGCTTTCTTT. It translates to CASSPPGYTEAFF.

The DNA for the CDR3 is TGTGCCAGCAGCTTGGGGGGCGATCAGCCCCAGCATTTT. Amino acids: CASSLGGDQPQHF. This chain uses TRBV5-6 with TRBJ1-5, with D possibly being TRBD1 (5 bases). V lost 0 bases to trimming and J lost 5 bases, with 6 bases between them. Germline V CDR1 and CDR2: SGHDT, YYEEEE. The CDR3 is 13 amino acids.

J is TRBJ2-5 and V is TRBV18; D perhaps matches TRBD2 (6 bases). V was pared by 3 bases and J by 5 bases, with 10 bases between. The germline V gene encodes CDR1 KGHSH and CDR2 LQKENI. This CDR3 spans 13 amino acids. The CDR3 bases are TGTGCCAGCTCACCCTGGGGGGAGGAGACCCAGTACTTC. Its protein product is CASSPWGEETQYF. The entire variable domain, with the rest obtained from reference TRBV18 and TRBJ2-5, is as follows: NAGVMQNPRHLVRRRGQEARLRCSPMKGHSHVYWYRQLPEEGLKFMVYLQKENIIDESGMPKERFSAEFPKEGPSILRIQQVVRGDSAAYFCASSPWGEETQYFGPGTRLLVL.

The rearrangement joins TRBV4-3 to TRBJ2-7, with TRBD2 matching over 11 bases. After removal of 0 bases from V and 6 bases from J, the junction contained 7 bases not matched to a gene. The V gene's germline CDR1 is LGHNA and CDR2 YSLEER. The CDR3 has 16 residues. The DNA of the CDR3 is TGCGCCAGCAGCCAAGACCGGGTAGCGGGGGGGTTCGAGCAGTACTTC. It codes for CASSQDRVAGGFEQYF.

The rearrangement uses TRBV13 and TRBJ2-2, with 8 bases identical to TRBD2. Germline V CDR1 and CDR2: PRHDT, FYEKMQ (reference sequence). The V and J ends lost 3 bases and 4 bases, in that order; junction bases with no gene match: 1. The CDR3 has 14 residues. The CDR3, as DNA: TGTGCCAGCAGCTTCGGGAGGGGCACCGGGGAGCTGTTTTTT. Translating it yields CASSFGRGTGELFF.

This rearrangement joins TRBV6-5 to TRBJ1-1; D is possibly TRBD1 (5 bases). The V end lost 0 bases, the J end lost 10 bases, and 15 bases lay between the germline ends. CDR1 and CDR2 from the germline V gene are MNHEY and SVGAGI. This CDR3 spans 14 amino acids. The CDR3 reads CASSYSGGSLVAFF. The CDR3 coding sequence is TGTGCCAGCAGTTACTCGGGGGGTTCGTTGGTAGCTTTCTTT.

V gene TRBV4-2 combines with J gene TRBJ2-1, with 7 bases fitting TRBD2. Unmatched junction bases numbered 10, after V lost 2 bases and J lost 0 bases. CDR3 size: 18 residues. CDR1 is LGHNA and CDR2 is YNFKEQ in the germline V gene. CDR3 loop: CASSQRTGRTSSYNEQFF. For the CDR3, the DNA is TGTGCCAGCAGCCAACGAACAGGACGGACTAGCTCCTACAATGAGCAGTTCTTC.

This clone has only one observation. The chain has TRBV7-6 and TRBJ2-1, with TRBD2 matching over 11 bases. The junction had 2 bases not matched to a gene; V was cut back by 3 bases and J by 1 base. Looked up from germline, CDR1 is SGHVS and CDR2 is FNYEAQ. This CDR3 has 16 residues. The CDR3 DNA reads as TGTGCCAGCAGCTTGGGGACTAGCGGTTCCTACAATGAGCAGTTCTTC. This sequence encodes CASSLGTSGSYNEQFF.

This rearrangement joins TRBV19 to TRBJ1-5, with D maybe TRBD1 (6 bases). Germline loops: CDR1 LNHDA, CDR2 SQIVND (reference sequence). The CDR3 has 15 residues. V lost 3 bases and J 1 base, leaving 10 bases between the germline ends. The CDR3 bases are TGTGCCAGTAGTATCGGGGGGGCCAGCAATCAGCCCCAGCATTTT. This encodes CASSIGGASNQPQHF.

V is TRBV9 and J is TRBJ2-1; perhaps TRBD2 as D (7 bases). CDR1 is SGDLS, CDR2 YYNGEE, per germline. Trimming took off 4 bases at V and 7 bases at J, with 18 bases between the two ends. The CDR3 loop spans 15 amino acids. CDR3: CASSQIGGPKNEQFF. The CDR3 nucleotides read TGTGCCAGCAGCCAGATCGGGGGGCCTAAGAATGAGCAGTTCTTC. Drawing the rest from reference TRBV9 and TRBJ2-1, the complete variable domain is DSGVTQTPKHLITATGQRVTLRCSPRSGDLSVYWYQQSLDQGLQFLIQYYNGEERAKGNILERFSAQQFPDLHSELNLSSLELGDSALYFCASSQIGGPKNEQFFGPGTRLTVL.

The chain combines TRBV7-2 with TRBJ2-1; D gene unclear. Between the trimmed V and J ends, which lost 1 base and 5 bases, there was a span of 6 bases. CDR3 size: 13 residues. Germline-derived CDR1 and CDR2 are SGHTA and FQGNSA. CDR3: CASSLGGHNEQFF. The CDR3 DNA sequence: TGTGCCAGCAGCTTAGGAGGCCACAATGAGCAGTTCTTC.

The chain uses TRBV19 and TRBJ2-2; D unclear. The CDR3 extends over 13 amino acids. The V and J ends lost 5 bases and 5 bases respectively, with 9 bases between them. Germline V gene data show CDR1 as LNHDA and CDR2 as SQIVND (reference sequence). CDR3: CASSLISTGELFF. The CDR3 region has the DNA TGTGCCAGTAGTCTAATTTCGACCGGGGAGCTGTTTTTT.

The rearrangement joins TRBV7-2 to TRBJ1-3, with 8 bases that match TRBD1. V shed 5 bases and J 2 bases; nucleotides not matched to a gene: 11. There are 17 residues in the CDR3. Germline lookup yields CDR1 SGHTA and CDR2 FQGNSA. The CDR3 loop is CASSLASDRVAGNTIYF. In DNA form, the CDR3 reads TGTGCCAGCAGCCTGGCCTCGGACAGGGTTGCTGGAAACACCATATATTTT.

As to this clone: The sample contains more than one DNA sequence encoding this CDR3. The rearrangement links TRBV4-3 to TRBJ2-5; D perhaps matches TRBD2 (7 bases). CDR1 and CDR2 from the germline V gene are LGHNA and YSLEER. V was clipped by 0 bases and J by 2 bases, with 10 bases between them. This CDR3 is 15 amino acids long. CDR3 sequence reads: CASSQERGGQETQYF. The CDR3 DNA sequence: TGCGCCAGCAGCCAAGAGAGGGGGGGACAAGAGACCCAGTACTTC.